The 5 T cell receptor beta chains presented below share a single source sample, sequenced in a study of blood T cell repertoires in COVID-19. Generated by immunoSEQ multiplex PCR, the TCRdb table keeps only in-frame clones and is missing some. The sample includes 150,000 or so clones, roughly 87% of them seen just once. Sequences were obtained from PBMCs or T cells enriched from blood (not recorded which). Receptor source: a woman between 50 and 59 years old who had recovered from COVID-19.

This rearrangement joins TRBV27 to TRBJ2-1, with D possibly being TRBD2 (6 bases). Germline V gene sequence: CDR1 MNHEY, CDR2 SMNVEV (reference sequence). The V end lost 3 bases, the J end lost 2 bases, and 17 bases lay between the germline ends. CDR3 size: 17 residues. CDR3 sequence reads: CASSFAVGSGAYNEQFF. As DNA, the CDR3 is TGTGCCAGCAGTTTCGCCGTAGGTAGCGGAGCCTACAATGAGCAGTTCTTC.

The rearrangement links TRBV27 to TRBJ1-2, with 9 bases matching TRBD1. Germline-derived CDR1 and CDR2 are MNHEY and SMNVEV (reference sequence). The CDR3 runs to 15 residues. J was trimmed by 4 bases and V by 6 bases; bases with no gene match: 9. CDR3 sequence (DNA): TGTGCCAGCAGACCGGGACAGGGCCCCCTCTATGGCTACACCTTC. Its protein product is CASRPGQGPLYGYTF.

In its sample, this clone was seen once. V is TRBV5-8 and J is TRBJ1-5; D is perhaps TRBD1 (6 bases). CDR1 SGHTS and CDR2 YDEGEE come from the germline V gene. The CDR3 covers 15 residues. V was cut by 3 bases and J by 0 bases, with 10 bases left in between. CDR3 bases: TGTGCCAGCAGCTCAGGACAGATTAGCAATCAGCCCCAGCATTTT. It specifies CASSSGQISNQPQHF.

The CDR3 DNA reads TGTGCCAGCACTACAGCCACCTACGAGCAGTACTTC. Translated, it gives CASTTATYEQYF. The chain recombines TRBV28 with TRBJ2-7; D uncertain. CDR1 and CDR2 from the germline V gene are MDHEN and SYDVKM. The germline V and J ends were trimmed by 7 bases and 2 bases, with 9 bases remaining between them. This CDR3 is 12 amino acids long. The full variable domain, completed using reference TRBV28 and TRBJ2-7, is DVKVTQSSRYLVKRTGEKVFLECVQDMDHENMFWYRQDPGLGLRLIYFSYDVKMKEKGDIPEGYSVSREKKERFSLILESASTNQTSMYLCASTTATYEQYFGPGTRLTVT.

On this clone: Other DNA sequences in the sample encode the same CDR3. V and J are TRBV2 and TRBJ1-1; 9 bases map to TRBD1. With 6 bases clipped from V and 2 bases from J, the junction kept 4 bases outside the gene matches. Germline V gives CDR1 SNHLY, CDR2 FYNNEI. CDR3 size: 14 residues. As DNA, the CDR3 is TGTGCCAGCAGCTACAGGGGGCTTAACACTGAAGCTTTCTTT. Residues: CASSYRGLNTEAFF.